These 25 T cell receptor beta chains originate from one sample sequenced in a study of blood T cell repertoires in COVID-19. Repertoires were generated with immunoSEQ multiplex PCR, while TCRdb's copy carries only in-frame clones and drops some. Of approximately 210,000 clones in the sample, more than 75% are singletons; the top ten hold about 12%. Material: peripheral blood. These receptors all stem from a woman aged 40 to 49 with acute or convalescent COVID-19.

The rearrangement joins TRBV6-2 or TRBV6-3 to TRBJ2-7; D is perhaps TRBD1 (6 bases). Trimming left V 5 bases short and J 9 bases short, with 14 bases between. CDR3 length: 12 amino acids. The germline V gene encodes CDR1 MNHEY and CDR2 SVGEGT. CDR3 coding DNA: TGTGCCAGCAGTCCAGGGGCCCACGGGCAGTACTTC. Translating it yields CASSPGAHGQYF.

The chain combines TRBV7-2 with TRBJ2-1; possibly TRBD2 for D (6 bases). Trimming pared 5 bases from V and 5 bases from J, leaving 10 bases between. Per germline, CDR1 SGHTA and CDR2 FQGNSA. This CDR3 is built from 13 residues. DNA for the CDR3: TGTGCCAGCAGCCCCTGGGGGGACAATGAGCAGTTCTTC. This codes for CASSPWGDNEQFF.

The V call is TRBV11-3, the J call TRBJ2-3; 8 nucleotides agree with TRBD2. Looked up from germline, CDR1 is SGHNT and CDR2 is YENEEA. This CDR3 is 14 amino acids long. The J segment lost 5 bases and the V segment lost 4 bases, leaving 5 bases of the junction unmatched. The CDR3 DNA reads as TGTGCCAGCAGCTCCGGGGGGGCCATAGATACGCAGTATTTT. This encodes CASSSGGAIDTQYF.

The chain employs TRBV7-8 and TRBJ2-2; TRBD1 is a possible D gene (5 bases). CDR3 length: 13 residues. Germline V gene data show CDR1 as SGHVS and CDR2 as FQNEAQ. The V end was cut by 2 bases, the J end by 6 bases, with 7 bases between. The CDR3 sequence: CASSLSRAGELFF. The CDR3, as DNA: TGTGCCAGCAGCTTATCCAGGGCCGGGGAGCTGTTTTTT.

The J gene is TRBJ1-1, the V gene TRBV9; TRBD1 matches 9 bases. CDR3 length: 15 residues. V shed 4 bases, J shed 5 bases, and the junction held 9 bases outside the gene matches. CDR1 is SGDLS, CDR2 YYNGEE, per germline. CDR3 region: CASSNDRGSDTEAFF. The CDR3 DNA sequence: TGTGCCAGCAGCAACGACAGGGGGTCGGATACTGAAGCTTTCTTT.

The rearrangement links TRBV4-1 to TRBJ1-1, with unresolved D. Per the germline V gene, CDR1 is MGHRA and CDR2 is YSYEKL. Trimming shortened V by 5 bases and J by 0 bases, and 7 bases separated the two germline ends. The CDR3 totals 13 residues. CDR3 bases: TGCGCCAGCAGCTACAGCCTGAACACTGAAGCTTTCTTT. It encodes CASSYSLNTEAFF.

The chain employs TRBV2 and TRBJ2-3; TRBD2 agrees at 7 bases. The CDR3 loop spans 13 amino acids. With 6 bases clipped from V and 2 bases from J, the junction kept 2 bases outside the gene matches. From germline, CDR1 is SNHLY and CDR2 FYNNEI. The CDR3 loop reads CASSRDYTDTQYF. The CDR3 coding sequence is TGTGCCAGCAGCCGGGACTACACAGATACGCAGTATTTT.

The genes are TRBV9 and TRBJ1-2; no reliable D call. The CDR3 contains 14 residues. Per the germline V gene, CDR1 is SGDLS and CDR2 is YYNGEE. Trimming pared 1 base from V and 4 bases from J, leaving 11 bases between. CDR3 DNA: TGTGCCAGCAGCGTACCGGGAACGGGCTATGGCTACACCTTC. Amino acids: CASSVPGTGYGYTF.

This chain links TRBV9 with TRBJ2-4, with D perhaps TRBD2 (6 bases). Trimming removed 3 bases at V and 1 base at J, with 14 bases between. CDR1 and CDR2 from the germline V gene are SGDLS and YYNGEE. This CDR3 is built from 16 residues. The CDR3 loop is CASSAQEGRAKNIQYF. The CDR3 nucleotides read TGTGCCAGCAGCGCCCAGGAAGGGAGGGCCAAAAACATTCAGTACTTC.

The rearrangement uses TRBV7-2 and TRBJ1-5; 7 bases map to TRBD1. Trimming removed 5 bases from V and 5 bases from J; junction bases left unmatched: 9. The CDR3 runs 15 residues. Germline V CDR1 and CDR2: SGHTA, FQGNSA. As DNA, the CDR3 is TGTGCCAGCAGCGTTCAGACAGGGCGGGATCAGCCCCAGCATTTT. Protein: CASSVQTGRDQPQHF.

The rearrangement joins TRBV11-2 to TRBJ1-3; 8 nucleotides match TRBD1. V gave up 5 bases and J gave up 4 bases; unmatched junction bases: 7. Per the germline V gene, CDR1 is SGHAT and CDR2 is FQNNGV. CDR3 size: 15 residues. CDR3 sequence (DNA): TGTGCCAGCAGCCTTCAGGGGGCCTCAGGAAACACCATATATTTT. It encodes CASSLQGASGNTIYF.

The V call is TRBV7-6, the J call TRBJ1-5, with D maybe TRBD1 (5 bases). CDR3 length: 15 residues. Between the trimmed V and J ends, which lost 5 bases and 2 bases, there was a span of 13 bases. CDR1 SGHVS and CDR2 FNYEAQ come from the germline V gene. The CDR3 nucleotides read TGTGCCAGCAGCCCGCAGGGACTGGGCAATCAGCCCCAGCATTTT. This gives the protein CASSPQGLGNQPQHF.

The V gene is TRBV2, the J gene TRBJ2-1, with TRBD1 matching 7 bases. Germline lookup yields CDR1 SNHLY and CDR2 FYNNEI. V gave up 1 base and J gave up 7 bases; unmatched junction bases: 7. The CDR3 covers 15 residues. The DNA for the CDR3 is TGTGCCAGCAGTGAAGTAGGGGGCGCAAGGAATGAGCAGTTCTTC. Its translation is CASSEVGGARNEQFF. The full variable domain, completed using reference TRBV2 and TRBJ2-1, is EPEVTQTPSHQVTQMGQEVILRCVPISNHLYFYWYRQILGQKVEFLVSFYNNEISEKSEIFDDQFSVERPDGSNFTLKIRSTKLEDSAMYFCASSEVGGARNEQFFGPGTRLTVL.

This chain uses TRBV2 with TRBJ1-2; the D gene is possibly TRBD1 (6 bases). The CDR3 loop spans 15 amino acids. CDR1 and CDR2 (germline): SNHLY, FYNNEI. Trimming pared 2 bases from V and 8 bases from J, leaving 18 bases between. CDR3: CASSEQGSKGQGYTF. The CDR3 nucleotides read TGTGCCAGCAGTGAACAGGGTTCGAAGGGACAAGGCTACACCTTC.

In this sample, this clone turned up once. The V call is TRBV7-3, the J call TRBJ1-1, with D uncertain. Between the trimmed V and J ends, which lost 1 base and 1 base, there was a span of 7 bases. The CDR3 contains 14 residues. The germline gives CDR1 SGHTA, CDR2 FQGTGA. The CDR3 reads CASSLKAGNTEAFF. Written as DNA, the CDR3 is TGTGCCAGCAGCTTAAAGGCAGGGAACACTGAAGCTTTCTTT.

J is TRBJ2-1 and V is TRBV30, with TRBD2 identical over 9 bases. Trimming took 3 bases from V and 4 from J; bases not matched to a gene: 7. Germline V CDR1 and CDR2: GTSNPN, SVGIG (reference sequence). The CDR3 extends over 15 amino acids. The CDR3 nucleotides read TGTGCCTGGAGCTTATTAGCGGGAGCGTACAATGAGCAGTTCTTC. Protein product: CAWSLLAGAYNEQFF.

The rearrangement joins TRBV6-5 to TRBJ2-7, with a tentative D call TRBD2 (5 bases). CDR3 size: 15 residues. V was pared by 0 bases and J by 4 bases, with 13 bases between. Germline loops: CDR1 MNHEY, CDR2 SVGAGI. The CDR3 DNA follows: TGTGCCAGCAGTTACTCATCGGGGAGATTATACGAGCAGTACTTC. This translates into CASSYSSGRLYEQYF.

CDR3: CASRKGDYQPQHF. CDR3 DNA: TGTGCCAGCAGAAAAGGCGACTATCAGCCCCAGCATTTT. The V and J genes are TRBV12-3 or TRBV12-4 and TRBJ1-5; D gene ambiguous. The CDR3 sequence is 13 residues long. Trimming took 6 bases from V and 5 from J, leaving 11 bases between them.

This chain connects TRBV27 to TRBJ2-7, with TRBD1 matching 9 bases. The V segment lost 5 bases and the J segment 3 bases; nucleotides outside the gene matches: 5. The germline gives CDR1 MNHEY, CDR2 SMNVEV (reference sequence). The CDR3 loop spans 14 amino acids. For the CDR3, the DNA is TGTGCCAGCAGTCTGTGGACAGGGGACTACGAGCAGTACTTC. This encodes CASSLWTGDYEQYF.

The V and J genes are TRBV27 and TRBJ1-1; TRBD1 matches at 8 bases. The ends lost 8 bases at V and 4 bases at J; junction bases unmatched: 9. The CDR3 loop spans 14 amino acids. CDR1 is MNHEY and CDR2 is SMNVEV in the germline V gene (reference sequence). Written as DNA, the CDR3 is TGTGCCAGCTCACAGGGGGGAGTTCCCACTGAAGCTTTCTTT. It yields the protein CASSQGGVPTEAFF.

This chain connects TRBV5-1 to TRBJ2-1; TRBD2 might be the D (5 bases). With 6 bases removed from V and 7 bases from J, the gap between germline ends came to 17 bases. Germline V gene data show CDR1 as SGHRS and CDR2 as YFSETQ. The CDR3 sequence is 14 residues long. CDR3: CASKAGLSLNEQFF. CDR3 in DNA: TGCGCCAGCAAGGCGGGCCTCTCATTGAATGAGCAGTTCTTC.

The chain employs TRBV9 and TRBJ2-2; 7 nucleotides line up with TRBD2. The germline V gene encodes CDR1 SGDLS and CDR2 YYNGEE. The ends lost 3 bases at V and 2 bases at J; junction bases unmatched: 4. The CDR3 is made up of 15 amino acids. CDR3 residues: CASSGRAGNTGELFF. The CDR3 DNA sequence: TGTGCCAGCAGCGGACGAGCGGGAAACACCGGGGAGCTGTTTTTT.

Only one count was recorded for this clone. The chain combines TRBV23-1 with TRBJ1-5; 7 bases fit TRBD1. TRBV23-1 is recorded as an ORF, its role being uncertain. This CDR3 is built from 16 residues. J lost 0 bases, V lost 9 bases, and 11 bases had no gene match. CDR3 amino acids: CASRDSEKYSNQPQHF. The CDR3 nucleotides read TGCGCCAGTCGGGACAGCGAAAAGTATAGCAATCAGCCCCAGCATTTT.

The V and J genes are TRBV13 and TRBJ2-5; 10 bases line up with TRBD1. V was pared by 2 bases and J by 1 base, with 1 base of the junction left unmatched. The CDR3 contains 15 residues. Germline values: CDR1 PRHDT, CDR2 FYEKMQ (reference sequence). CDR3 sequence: CASSLRTGGQETQYF. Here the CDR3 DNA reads TGTGCCAGCAGCTTACGGACAGGGGGCCAAGAGACCCAGTACTTC. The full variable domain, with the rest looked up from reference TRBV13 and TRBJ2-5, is AAGVIQSPRHLIKEKRETATLKCYPIPRHDTVYWYQQGPGQDPQFLISFYEKMQSDKGSIPDRFSAQQFSDYHSELNMSSLELGDSALYFCASSLRTGGQETQYFGPGTRLLVL.

The CDR3 nucleotides are TGTGCCAGCAGTCAACTTACGACAGAACTAAATTCACCCCTCCACTTT. Protein product: CASSQLTTELNSPLHF. The J gene is TRBJ1-6, the V gene TRBV27; D possibly corresponds to TRBD1 (5 bases). Germline CDR1 reads MNHEY; CDR2 reads SMNVEV (reference sequence). The V and J ends lost 5 bases and 7 bases respectively, with 18 bases between them. There are 16 residues in the CDR3.